This T cell receptor beta chain is from a study of T-cell reconstitution after alpha-beta-depleted transplantation in children. The TCRbeta library incorporated unique molecular identifiers. TCRdb independently ran MiXCR on the PCR reads; one entry per CDR3 protein. The profile shows around 600,000 distinct CDR3 sequences, 10% of them singletons. This clonotype was seen only a few times. The CDR3 contains 16 residues. CDR1 is DFQATT, CDR2 SNEGSKA, per germline (reference sequence). The V end lost 1 base, the J end lost 6 bases, and 19 bases lay between the germline ends. V is TRBV20-1 and J is TRBJ2-1; D is perhaps TRBD2 (6 bases). Sequencing was performed on PBMCs from the stem cell graft donor, taken from the stem cell graft. The clonotype originates from a human donor who donated a stem cell graft to a child with acute myeloid leukemia. CDR3 in amino acids: CSARVPRDSARNEQFF. The CDR3 nucleotides are TGCAGTGCTAGAGTCCCCCGGGACTCAGCCCGCAATGAGCAGTTCTTC.